The clone carrying this TCR beta chain was detected a few times. Antigen: not known. The CDR3 runs 15 residues. The V and J ends lost 4 bases and 3 bases respectively, with 13 bases between them. The source of the sample is a study of identical twins. Study findings and constraints: Some out-of-frame alpha sequences were shared by twins, and these showed excess low generation probability. Beta clonotypes that were abundant in cord blood contained fewer insertions, a pattern absent from memory repertoires.

TCRdb analysed the 5' RACE reads with MiXCR anew, one entry per CDR3 protein. The sample lists about 730,000 distinct CDR3 sequences, 21% seen once, with around 4.4% in the top ten. This sample was also put to use in a study of T cells expressing NK-cell markers. That report notes: These clonotypes also led the CD3+CD56-NKG2C+ fraction in four donors.

This TCR was recovered from a woman aged 18-29 years in good health. The chain carries TRBV12-3 or TRBV12-4 and TRBJ2-1, with no clear D. The sample comprised PBMCs. The CDR3 spells CASSSWSRGYNEQFF. In DNA, the CDR3 is TGTGCCAGCAGTTCTTGGTCGAGAGGCTACAATGAGCAGTTCTTC.